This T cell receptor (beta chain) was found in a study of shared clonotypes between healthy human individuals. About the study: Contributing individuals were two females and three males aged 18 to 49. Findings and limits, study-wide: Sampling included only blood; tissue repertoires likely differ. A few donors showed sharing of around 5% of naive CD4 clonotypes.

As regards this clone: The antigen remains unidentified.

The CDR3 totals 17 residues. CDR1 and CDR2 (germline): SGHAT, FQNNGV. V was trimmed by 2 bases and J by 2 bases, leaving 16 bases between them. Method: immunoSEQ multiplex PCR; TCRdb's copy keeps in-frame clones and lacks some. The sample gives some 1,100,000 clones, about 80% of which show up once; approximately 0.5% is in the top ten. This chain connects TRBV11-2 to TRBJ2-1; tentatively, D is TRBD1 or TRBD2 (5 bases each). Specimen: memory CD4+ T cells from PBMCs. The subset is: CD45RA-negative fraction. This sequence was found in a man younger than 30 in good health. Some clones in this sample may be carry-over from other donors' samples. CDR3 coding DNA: TGTGCCAGCAGCTTATGGCACGGGGTAGGGGCCTACAATGAGCAGTTCTTC. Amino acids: CASSLWHGVGAYNEQFF.